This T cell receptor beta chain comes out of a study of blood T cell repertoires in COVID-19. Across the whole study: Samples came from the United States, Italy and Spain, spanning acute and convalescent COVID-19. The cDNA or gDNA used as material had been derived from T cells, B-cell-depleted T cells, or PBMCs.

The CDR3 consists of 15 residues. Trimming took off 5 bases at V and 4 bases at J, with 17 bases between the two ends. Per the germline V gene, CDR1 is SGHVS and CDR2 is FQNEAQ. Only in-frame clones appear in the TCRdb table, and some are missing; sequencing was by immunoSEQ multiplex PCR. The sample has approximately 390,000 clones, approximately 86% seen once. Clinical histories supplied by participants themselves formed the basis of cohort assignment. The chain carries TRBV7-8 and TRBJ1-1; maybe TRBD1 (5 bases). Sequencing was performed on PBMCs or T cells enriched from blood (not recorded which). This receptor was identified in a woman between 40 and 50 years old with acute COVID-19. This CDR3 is CASSDWARVGTEAFF. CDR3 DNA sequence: TGTGCCAGCAGCGATTGGGCCAGGGTTGGCACTGAAGCTTTCTTT.